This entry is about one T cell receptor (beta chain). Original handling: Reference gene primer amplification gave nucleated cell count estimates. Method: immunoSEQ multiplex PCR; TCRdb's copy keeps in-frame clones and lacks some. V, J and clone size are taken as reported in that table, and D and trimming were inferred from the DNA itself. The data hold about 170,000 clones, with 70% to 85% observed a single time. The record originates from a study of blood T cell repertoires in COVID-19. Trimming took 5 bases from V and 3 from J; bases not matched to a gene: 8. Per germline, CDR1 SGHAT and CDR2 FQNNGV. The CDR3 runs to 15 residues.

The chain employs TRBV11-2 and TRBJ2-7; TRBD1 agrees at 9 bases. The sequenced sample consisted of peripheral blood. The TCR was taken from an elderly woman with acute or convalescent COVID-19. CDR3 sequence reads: CASSHNRGQGYEQYF. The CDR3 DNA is TGTGCCAGCAGCCATAACCGGGGACAGGGCTACGAGCAGTACTTC.